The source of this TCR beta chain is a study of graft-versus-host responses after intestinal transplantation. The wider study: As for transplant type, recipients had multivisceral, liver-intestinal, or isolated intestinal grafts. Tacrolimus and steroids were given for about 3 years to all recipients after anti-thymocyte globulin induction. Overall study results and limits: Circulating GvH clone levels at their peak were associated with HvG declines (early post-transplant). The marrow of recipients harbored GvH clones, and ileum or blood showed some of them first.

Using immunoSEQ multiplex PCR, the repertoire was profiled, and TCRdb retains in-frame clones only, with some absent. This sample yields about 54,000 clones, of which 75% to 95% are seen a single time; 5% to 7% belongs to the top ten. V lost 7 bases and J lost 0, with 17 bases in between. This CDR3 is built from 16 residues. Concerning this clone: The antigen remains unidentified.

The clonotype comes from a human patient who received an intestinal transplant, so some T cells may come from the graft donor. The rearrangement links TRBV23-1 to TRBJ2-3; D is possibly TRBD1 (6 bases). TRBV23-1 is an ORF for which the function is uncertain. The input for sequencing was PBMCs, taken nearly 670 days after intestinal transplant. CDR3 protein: CASTKTRQDSTDTQYF. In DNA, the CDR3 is TGCGCCAGCACCAAAACCCGACAGGATAGCACAGATACGCAGTATTTT.